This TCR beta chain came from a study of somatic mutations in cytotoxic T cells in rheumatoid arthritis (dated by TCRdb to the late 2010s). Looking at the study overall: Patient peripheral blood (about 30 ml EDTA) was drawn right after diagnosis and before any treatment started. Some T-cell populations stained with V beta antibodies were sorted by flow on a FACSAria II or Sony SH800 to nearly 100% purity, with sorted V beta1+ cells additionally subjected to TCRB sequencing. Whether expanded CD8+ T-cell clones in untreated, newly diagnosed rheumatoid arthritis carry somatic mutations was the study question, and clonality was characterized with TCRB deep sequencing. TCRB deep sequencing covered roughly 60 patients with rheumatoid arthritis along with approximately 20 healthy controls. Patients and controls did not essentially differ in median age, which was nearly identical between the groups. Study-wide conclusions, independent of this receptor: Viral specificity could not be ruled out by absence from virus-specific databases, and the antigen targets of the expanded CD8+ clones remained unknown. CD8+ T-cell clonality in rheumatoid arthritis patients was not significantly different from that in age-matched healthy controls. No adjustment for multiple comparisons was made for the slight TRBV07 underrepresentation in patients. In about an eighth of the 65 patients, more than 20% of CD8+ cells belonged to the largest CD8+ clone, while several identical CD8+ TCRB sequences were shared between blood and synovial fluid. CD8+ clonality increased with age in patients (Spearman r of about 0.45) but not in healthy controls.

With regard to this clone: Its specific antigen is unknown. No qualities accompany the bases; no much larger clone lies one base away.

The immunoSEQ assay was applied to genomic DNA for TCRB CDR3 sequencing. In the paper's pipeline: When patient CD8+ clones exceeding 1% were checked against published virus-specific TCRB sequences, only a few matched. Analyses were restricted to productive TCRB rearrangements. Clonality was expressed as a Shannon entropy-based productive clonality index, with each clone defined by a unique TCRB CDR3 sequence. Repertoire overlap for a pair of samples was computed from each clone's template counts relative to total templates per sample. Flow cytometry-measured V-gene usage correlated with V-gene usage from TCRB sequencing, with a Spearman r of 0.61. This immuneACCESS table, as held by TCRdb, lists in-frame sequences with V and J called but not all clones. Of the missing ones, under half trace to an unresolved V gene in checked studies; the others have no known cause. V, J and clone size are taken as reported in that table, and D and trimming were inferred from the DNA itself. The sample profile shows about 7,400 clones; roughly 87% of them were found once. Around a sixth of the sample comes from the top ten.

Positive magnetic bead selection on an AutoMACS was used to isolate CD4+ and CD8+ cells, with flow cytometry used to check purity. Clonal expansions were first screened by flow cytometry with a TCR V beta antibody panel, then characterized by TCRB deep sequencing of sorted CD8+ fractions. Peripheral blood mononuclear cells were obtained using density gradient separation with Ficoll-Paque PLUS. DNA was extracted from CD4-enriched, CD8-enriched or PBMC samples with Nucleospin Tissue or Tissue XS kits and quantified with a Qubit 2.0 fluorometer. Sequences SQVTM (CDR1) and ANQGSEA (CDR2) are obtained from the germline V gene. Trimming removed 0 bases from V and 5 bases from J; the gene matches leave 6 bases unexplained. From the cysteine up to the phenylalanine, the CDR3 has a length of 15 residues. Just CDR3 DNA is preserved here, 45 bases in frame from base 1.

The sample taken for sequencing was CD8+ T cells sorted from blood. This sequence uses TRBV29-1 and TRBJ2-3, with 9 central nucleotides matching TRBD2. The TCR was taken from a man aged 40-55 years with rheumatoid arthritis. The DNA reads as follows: TGCAGCGTTGAAGACGGGCGGGGGGGGAGAGATACGCAGTATTTT. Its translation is CSVEDGRGGRDTQYF.